This T cell receptor beta chain was retrieved from a study of naive and memory T cell subsets. As for this clonotype: Its antigen is not identified. The conserved phenylalanine or tryptophan normally closing the CDR3 is absent here, so this likely arose from a read error. No DNA is shown, since the ends of the CDR3 on it are uncertain; the CDR3 is the one TCRdb lists.

An equimolar mix of two oligonucleotides served as the beta constant-region primer for TRBC1 and TRBC2. Four rounds of PCR amplified the ligated cDNA using nested alpha and beta constant-region primers plus SP2. Using its own MiXCR run on the UMI-ligation and nested PCR reads, TCRdb lists one record per CDR3 protein. This table has roughly 83,000 distinct CDR3 sequences, around 11% appearing once. Broader study findings: Gini index rose across naive, CM, EM and EMRA in CD4 and CD8. A few larger clonotypes appeared in naive repertoires, especially CD8, possibly memory cells re-expressing CD45RA. Between naive and memory subsets, TCR abundance power law exponents differed.

Material: naive CD4+ T cells from blood. The TCR originated in a human donor in good health.

The CDR3 is CSARDGGWAL. V and J are TRBV20-1 and TRBJ1-1. Germline CDR1 DFQATT, CDR2 SNEGSKA (reference sequence). The CDR3 adds up to 10 amino acids, both ends counted.